This TCR beta chain was sequenced in a study of T cells in Graves' hyperthyroidism and ophthalmopathy. This clonotype was observed a few times. This CDR3 comprises 14 residues. V shed 4 bases, J shed 5 bases, and the junction held 6 bases outside the gene matches. CDR1 and CDR2 (germline): LNHDA, SQIVND (reference sequence). RNA transcripts yielded amplified TCR beta CDR3 regions. A set of HTBI primers served as the primers for a first-round RT-PCR of the TCR CDR3. Via MiXCR, TCRdb re-called the multiplex PCR reads, giving one row per CDR3 protein. Here the sample spans 750,000 to 900,000 distinct CDR3 sequences, 38% being singletons.

The chain uses TRBV19 and TRBJ1-1; 8 positions match TRBD1. This receptor was identified in a man between 18 and 35 years old with Graves' hyperthyroidism. The specimen sequenced was blood. The CDR3 loop is CASSRGQVGTEAFF. The DNA for the CDR3 is TGTGCCAGTAGTAGGGGACAGGTCGGGACTGAAGCTTTCTTT.